The present entry profiles one T cell receptor beta chain with its context. Its antigen remains unknown. The CDR3 sequence is 15 residues long. After removal of 7 bases from V and 1 base from J, the junction contained 5 bases not matched to a gene. Germline-derived CDR1 and CDR2 are WSHSY and SAAADI. Execution of the assay was at deep level. Source study methods: From ImmunoSEQ came sequences covering only the junction and carrying no quality scores, so filtering differed. The assay was immunoSEQ multiplex PCR, and TCRdb's table has in-frame clones only and misses some. V, J and clone size reflect that table, while D and trimming were determined from the DNA. Among around 1.5 million clones listed, 95% to 99% were seen once. This record comes from a study of shared clonotypes between healthy human individuals. Findings and limits, study-wide: Sampling covered blood only; tissue repertoires likely differ.

This TCR was recovered from a man under 40 in good health. The sample taken for sequencing was naive CD4+ T cells sorted from blood. Subset reported: CD45RA+ positively selected. The J gene is TRBJ2-3, the V gene TRBV10-2, with 10 bases lining up with TRBD2. The CDR3 is CASTLGTSGTDTQYF. CDR3 DNA: TGCGCCAGCACCCTCGGGACTAGCGGCACAGATACGCAGTATTTT.